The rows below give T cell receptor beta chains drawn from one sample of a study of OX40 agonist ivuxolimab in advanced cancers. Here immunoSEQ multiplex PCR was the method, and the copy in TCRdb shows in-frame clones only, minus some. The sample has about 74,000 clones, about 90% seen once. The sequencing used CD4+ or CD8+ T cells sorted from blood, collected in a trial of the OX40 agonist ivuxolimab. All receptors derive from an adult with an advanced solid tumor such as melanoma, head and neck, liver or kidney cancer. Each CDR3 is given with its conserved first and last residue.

CDR3aa: CASSLGGREAFF; v_gene: TRBV5-1; j_gene: TRBJ1-1
CDR3aa: CASSLTGIPGTQYF; v_gene: TRBV28; j_gene: TRBJ2-5
CDR3aa: CASIQGGNTIYF; v_gene: TRBV19; j_gene: TRBJ1-3
CDR3aa: CASSLRGPSSYEQYF; v_gene: TRBV27; j_gene: TRBJ2-7
CDR3aa: CASSLRWGVSGANVLTF; v_gene: TRBV28; j_gene: TRBJ2-6
CDR3aa: CASSLADSSYNEQFF; v_gene: TRBV7-9; j_gene: TRBJ2-1
CDR3aa: CASSLAGELQSYEQYF; v_gene: TRBV7-8; j_gene: TRBJ2-7
CDR3aa: CASELGANYGYTF; v_gene: TRBV19; j_gene: TRBJ1-2
CDR3aa: CASSQVRQGAIWLPYEQYF; v_gene: TRBV4-1; j_gene: TRBJ2-7
CDR3aa: CASTSSGRNYNEQFF; v_gene: TRBV27; j_gene: TRBJ2-1
CDR3aa: CASSLYTGSPYEQYF; v_gene: TRBV27; j_gene: TRBJ2-7
CDR3aa: CASSMDSYEQYF; v_gene: TRBV19; j_gene: TRBJ2-7
CDR3aa: CASSSPIERPYEQYF; v_gene: TRBV11-2; j_gene: TRBJ2-7
CDR3aa: CANSLAGETYNEQFF; v_gene: TRBV6-1; j_gene: TRBJ2-1
CDR3aa: CASSLSTVNTEAFF; v_gene: TRBV27; j_gene: TRBJ1-1
CDR3aa: CASSLPGQGPTNEKLFF; v_gene: TRBV4-2; j_gene: TRBJ1-4
CDR3aa: CASSHVNRGNEQFF; v_gene: TRBV4-3; j_gene: TRBJ2-1
CDR3aa: CASSLVQGVTYEQYF; v_gene: TRBV7-9; j_gene: TRBJ2-7
CDR3aa: CATSNRDRLYEQYF; v_gene: TRBV15; j_gene: TRBJ2-7
CDR3aa: CASSWTQGVSTDTQYF; v_gene: TRBV2; j_gene: TRBJ2-3
CDR3aa: CSVYVRQAFF; v_gene: TRBV29-1; j_gene: TRBJ1-1
CDR3aa: CASSQDGSYTDTQYF; v_gene: TRBV4-3; j_gene: TRBJ2-3
CDR3aa: CASSFSGTGDNQPQHF; v_gene: TRBV13; j_gene: TRBJ1-5
CDR3aa: CASSLSGGLAGGRTGELFF; v_gene: TRBV27; j_gene: TRBJ2-2
CDR3aa: CASSQDRKGITEAFF; v_gene: TRBV4-2; j_gene: TRBJ1-1
CDR3aa: CASSLGGRGFYEQYF; v_gene: TRBV7-2; j_gene: TRBJ2-7
CDR3aa: CAWTGYGGELFF; v_gene: TRBV30; j_gene: TRBJ2-2
CDR3aa: CASSSHGTDNEQFF; v_gene: TRBV7-9; j_gene: TRBJ2-1
CDR3aa: CASSPSGSYNEQFF; v_gene: TRBV27; j_gene: TRBJ2-1
CDR3aa: CASSLFGGVTGELFF; v_gene: TRBV5-1; j_gene: TRBJ2-2
CDR3aa: CASSLVRGGDEKLFF; v_gene: TRBV13; j_gene: TRBJ1-4
CDR3aa: CASSLGSGGAITDTQYF; v_gene: TRBV11-3; j_gene: TRBJ2-3
CDR3aa: CASGFSSDEQFF; v_gene: TRBV6-6; j_gene: TRBJ2-1
CDR3aa: CASSPRSRGNGGYTF; v_gene: TRBV7-3; j_gene: TRBJ1-2
CDR3aa: CASSLRAEGAYGYTF; v_gene: TRBV11-1; j_gene: TRBJ1-2
CDR3aa: CASSPTTSGGAIEQFF; v_gene: TRBV7-9; j_gene: TRBJ2-1
CDR3aa: CASSVGGYQPQHF; v_gene: TRBV9; j_gene: TRBJ1-5
CDR3aa: CASSSETVNTEAFF; v_gene: TRBV5-1; j_gene: TRBJ1-1
CDR3aa: CASSSSSGLNTEAFF; v_gene: TRBV7-9; j_gene: TRBJ1-1
CDR3aa: CASSATGYTSGDEQFF; v_gene: TRBV9; j_gene: TRBJ2-1
CDR3aa: CALRGRGNQPQHF; v_gene: TRBV28; j_gene: TRBJ1-5
CDR3aa: CSVETGAETQYF; v_gene: TRBV29-1; j_gene: TRBJ2-5
CDR3aa: CASSLFRVGDYGYTF; v_gene: TRBV28; j_gene: TRBJ1-2
CDR3aa: CASSPSTSVRVAGGETQYF; v_gene: TRBV18; j_gene: TRBJ2-5
CDR3aa: CASSLAGTVTSPLHF; v_gene: TRBV6-1; j_gene: TRBJ1-6
CDR3aa: CASGLPSSGDNSPLHF; v_gene: TRBV5-4; j_gene: TRBJ1-6